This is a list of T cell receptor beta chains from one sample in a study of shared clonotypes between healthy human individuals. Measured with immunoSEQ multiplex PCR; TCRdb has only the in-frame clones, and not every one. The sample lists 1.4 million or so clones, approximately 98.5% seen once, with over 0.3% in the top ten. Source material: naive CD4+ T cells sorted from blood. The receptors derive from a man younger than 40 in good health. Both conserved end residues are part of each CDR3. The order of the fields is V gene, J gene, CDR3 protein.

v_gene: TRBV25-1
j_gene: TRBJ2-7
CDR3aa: CASSVGESIYEQYF

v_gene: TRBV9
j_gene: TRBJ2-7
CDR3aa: CASSVGGDSSYEQYF

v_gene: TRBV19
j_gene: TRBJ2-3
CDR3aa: CASSILAGGLTDTQYF

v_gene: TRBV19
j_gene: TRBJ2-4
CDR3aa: CASSIGHLAKNIQYF

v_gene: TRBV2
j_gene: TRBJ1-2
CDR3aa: CASSYSTGHYGYTF

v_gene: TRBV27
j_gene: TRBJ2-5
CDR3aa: CASGPMGAGQETQYF

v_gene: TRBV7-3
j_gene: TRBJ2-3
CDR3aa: CASSLDRISTDTQYF

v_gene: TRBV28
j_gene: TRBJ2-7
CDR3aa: CASRTDRGLGEQYF

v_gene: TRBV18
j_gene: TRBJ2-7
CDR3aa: CASSPKLAPSSYEQYF

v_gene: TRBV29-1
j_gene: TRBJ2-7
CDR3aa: CSVGRNRGGYEQYF

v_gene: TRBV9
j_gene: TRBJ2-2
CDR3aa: CASSPTTGGITNTGELFF

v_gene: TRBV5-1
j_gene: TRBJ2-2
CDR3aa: CASRADRSSGELFF

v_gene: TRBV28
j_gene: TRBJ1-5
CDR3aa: CASSLRVRGDQPQHF

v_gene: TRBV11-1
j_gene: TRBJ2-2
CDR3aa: CASSPTGPTRTGELFF

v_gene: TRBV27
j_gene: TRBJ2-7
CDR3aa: CASSVGTSGRPTYEQYF

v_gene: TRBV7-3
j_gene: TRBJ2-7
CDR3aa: CASSFGFGYEQYF

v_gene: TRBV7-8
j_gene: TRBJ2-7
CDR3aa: CASSLEVGAAYEQYF

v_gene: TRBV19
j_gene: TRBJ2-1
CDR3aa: CASSVRASSYNEQFF

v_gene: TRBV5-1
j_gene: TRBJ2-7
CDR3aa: CASRTAGGRGDSYEQYF

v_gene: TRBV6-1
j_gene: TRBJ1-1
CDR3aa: CASSQMGGFNTEAFF

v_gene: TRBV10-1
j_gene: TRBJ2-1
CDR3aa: CASSESRSYNEQFF

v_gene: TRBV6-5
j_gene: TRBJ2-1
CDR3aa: CASSYGRGSYNEQFF